This T cell receptor (beta chain) was retrieved from a study of blood T cell repertoires in COVID-19. The CDR3 runs 16 residues. With 0 bases removed from V and 3 bases from J, the gap between germline ends came to 15 bases. This clone was seen a single time. Per the original data handling: Nucleated cell number was recorded as an estimate derived from reference gene primer amplification. Sequencing used immunoSEQ multiplex PCR; TCRdb keeps in-frame clones, though not all of them. V, J and clone size reflect that table, while D and trimming were determined from the DNA. The sample includes 170,000 or so clones, about 79% of them seen just once.

This chain uses TRBV23-1 with TRBJ2-7; D is uncertain. TRBV23-1 is placed among ORFs of uncertain function. This TCR derives from a woman between 70 and 85 years old with acute or convalescent COVID-19. Sequencing was performed on peripheral blood. In DNA, the CDR3 is TGCGCCAGCAGTCAATCTTGCGCAACGGTTCACTACGAGCAGTACTTC. Translating it yields CASSQSCATVHYEQYF.